This T cell receptor (beta chain) was captured in a study of early T cells in non-severe SARS-CoV-2 infection (dated by TCRdb to the early 2020s). Regarding the research as a whole: Because TCR sequencing relied on bulk RNA taken from unsorted whole blood, pairing of alpha and beta chains was not possible. What the research found in general, with its limitations: VDJdb matching was skewed toward anti-spike CD8 responses and likely underestimated virus-specific expansions, missing private and CD4 specificities.

Libraries came from 5' RACE. For sequencing, a NextSeq 500 was employed. The TCR library protocol attached unique molecular identifiers to individual cDNA molecules to correct for sequencing error and PCR bias. TCR alpha and beta chains were both sequenced, and the abundances of alpha and beta sequences in each sample were closely correlated with each other. The authors' pipeline ran thus. Decombinator V4 was used to annotate the V gene, J gene and CDR3 of the TCR sequences. TCRs were defined as expanded if a significant change between any two time points was detected under a Poisson model with p below 0.0001. TCR abundances were normalised to the total number of TCRs sequenced per sample and expressed as counts per million. MAIT TCRs were defined by TRAV1-2 paired with TRAJ12, TRAJ20 or TRAJ33, and iNKT TCRs by TRAV10 paired with TRAJ18. VDJdb, accessed on 1 November 2021, was searched for TCRs annotated for CMV, EBV and SARS-CoV-2, and TCRs annotated for more than one antigen were excluded. TCRdb reworked the public reads: Q25 trimming with fastp, MiXCR clone assembly, productive beta chains retained. Rows matching on CDR3 protein sequence are summarized as one entry with the most common DNA and genes. The V and J calls come from TCRdb's annotation, not from the publication. The sample table lists fewer than 30,000 distinct CDR3 sequences, more than 3.5% of them with a count of one. In total, the top ten clones hold roughly 14% of the sample.

In its sample, this clonotype was seen many times. No antigen is known for it. No clone much larger than this one lies a single base away; base qualities are absent. The study was a case-control design nested within a healthcare worker cohort in London, UK, with weekly nasopharyngeal swab PCR tests and blood sampling. Healthcare workers were recruited between 23 and 31 March 2020, during the week of the UK lockdown, and were followed weekly for up to roughly 16 weeks. The CDR3 covers 14 residues, taking in both the cysteine and the phenylalanine. This entry keeps only the CDR3 DNA: 42 bases, framed from base 1. Taken from the germline V gene (reference sequence), the CDR1 and CDR2 loops are SEHNR and FQNEAQ. Relative to germline, V is 6 bases shorter and J is 8 bases shorter, with 17 bases between their ends.

The TCR comes from an adult who was a healthcare worker with PCR-confirmed SARS-CoV-2 infection or an uninfected control (not recorded which). The sequenced sample consisted of whole blood. The sequence joins TRBV7-9 to TRBJ2-1, with the D gene not clear enough to name. The base sequence is TGTGCCAGCAGTCCGCCGATTTACGATGATGAGCAGTTCTTC. Its protein product is CASSPPIYDDEQFF.